This T cell receptor beta chain emerged from a study of blood T cell repertoires in COVID-19. With V trimmed by 0 bases and J by 8 bases, 3 bases remained unmatched. The CDR3 runs to 14 residues. Germline-derived CDR1 and CDR2 are SGDLS and YYNGEE. Some clones are missing from TCRdb's copy, which holds only in-frame ones; the method was immunoSEQ multiplex PCR. There are 300,000 to 400,000 clones in the sample; approximately 89% occur only once, and 5% lies in the top ten. The source is a young man who had recovered from COVID-19. The chain couples TRBV9 to TRBJ2-1, with TRBD2 matching over 9 bases. Sequencing input: PBMCs or T cells enriched from blood (not recorded which). For the CDR3, the DNA is TGTGCCAGCAGCGTAGGCGGGGGGGCCGATGAGCAGTTCTTC. Translating gives CASSVGGGADEQFF.